These 2 T cell receptor beta chains were all obtained from the same sample, sequenced in a study of blood T cell repertoires in COVID-19. The table came from immunoSEQ multiplex PCR; TCRdb's copy has only in-frame clones and leaves some out. The sample holds 200,000 to 300,000 clones, approximately 83% seen once. The sequencing input was peripheral blood. The receptors come from a woman of 80 years or more with acute or convalescent COVID-19.

The chain is built from TRBV5-1 and TRBJ1-1; the D is unclear. V was clipped by 0 bases and J by 1 base, with 13 bases between them. Germline CDR1 is SGHRS and CDR2 is YFSETQ. The CDR3 spans 16 residues. CDR3 DNA sequence: TGCGCCAGCAGCTTGGCAGGTCAGGCTAAGAACACTGAAGCTTTCTTT. Protein product: CASSLAGQAKNTEAFF.

The sample holds one count of this clone. The chain has TRBV6-5 and TRBJ2-7; TRBD1 matches 8 bases. This CDR3 region has 15 residues. The germline V gene encodes CDR1 MNHEY and CDR2 SVGAGI. Trimming at V came to 8 bases and at J to 5 bases, leaving 14 bases not matched to a gene. CDR3 region: CASGDRQGTFDEQYF. The CDR3 bases are TGTGCCAGCGGCGACAGACAGGGGACCTTCGACGAGCAGTACTTC.